A selection of T cell receptor beta chains follows, all from one sample in a study of T cell responses to AZD1222 COVID-19 vaccine. This table comes from immunoSEQ multiplex PCR, and its TCRdb copy is limited to in-frame clones, with some not included. The sample has about 100,000 clones, about 85% seen once. The specimen was peripheral blood, collected on day 0 of AZD1222 vaccination. Receptors originate from an adult in good health. Both conserved end residues are part of each CDR3. Each record gives: J gene, D gene, V gene, CDR3 protein. A D gene is named only where the DNA matches it firmly.

j_gene: TRBJ2-7; d_gene: TRBD1; v_gene: TRBV15; CDR3aa: CATSSRQGYEQYF
j_gene: TRBJ2-3; d_gene: TRBD2; v_gene: TRBV28; CDR3aa: CASSGLAADTQYF
j_gene: TRBJ2-1; d_gene: TRBD2; v_gene: TRBV11-2; CDR3aa: CASSLGVGTSGRSPFF
j_gene: TRBJ1-2; d_gene: TRBD1; v_gene: TRBV5-1; CDR3aa: CASSLGDRGLYDGYTF
j_gene: TRBJ2-2; d_gene: TRBD2; v_gene: TRBV7-8; CDR3aa: CASGGSGTGELFF
j_gene: TRBJ1-2; d_gene: TRBD1; v_gene: TRBV13; CDR3aa: CASSFRDRELVYGYTF
j_gene: TRBJ2-4; d_gene: -; v_gene: TRBV2; CDR3aa: CASIGQLPKNIQYF
j_gene: TRBJ2-5; d_gene: TRBD2; v_gene: TRBV29-1; CDR3aa: CSVDMVAGLEGETQYF
j_gene: TRBJ2-2; d_gene: TRBD2; v_gene: TRBV3-1/TRBV3-2; CDR3aa: CASSQDLREVGTGELFF
j_gene: TRBJ1-5; d_gene: -; v_gene: TRBV28; CDR3aa: CASSLLEEWGNQPQHF
j_gene: TRBJ2-1; d_gene: TRBD2; v_gene: TRBV13; CDR3aa: CASSLGAQRAGGGRVNEQFF
j_gene: TRBJ2-1; d_gene: -; v_gene: TRBV4-3; CDR3aa: CASSPTRADNEQFF
j_gene: TRBJ1-3; d_gene: -; v_gene: TRBV27; CDR3aa: CASRRSSGNTIYF
j_gene: TRBJ2-1; d_gene: -; v_gene: TRBV9; CDR3aa: CASSERLAGPKGNEQFF
j_gene: TRBJ2-7; d_gene: TRBD2; v_gene: TRBV28; CDR3aa: CASIASGRGASYEQYF
j_gene: TRBJ2-5; d_gene: -; v_gene: TRBV4-3; CDR3aa: CASSQEGQNNQETQYF
j_gene: TRBJ1-1; d_gene: TRBD1; v_gene: TRBV13; CDR3aa: CASSFGRQGNTEAFF
j_gene: TRBJ1-2; d_gene: -; v_gene: TRBV28; CDR3aa: CASSWSGREFGYTF
j_gene: TRBJ1-5; d_gene: -; v_gene: TRBV30; CDR3aa: CAWSRHGPGGNQPQHF
j_gene: TRBJ1-5; d_gene: -; v_gene: TRBV15; CDR3aa: CATSREQSNQPQHF
j_gene: TRBJ2-1; d_gene: -; v_gene: TRBV4-3; CDR3aa: CASSQDLITRSYNEQFF
j_gene: TRBJ2-3; d_gene: -; v_gene: TRBV4-3; CDR3aa: CASSQDSAVGGIEDTQYF
j_gene: TRBJ1-2; d_gene: -; v_gene: TRBV19; CDR3aa: CASSMGGAGGYTF
j_gene: TRBJ1-1; d_gene: TRBD1; v_gene: TRBV4-3; CDR3aa: CASSQDLGRGGTEAFF
j_gene: TRBJ2-7; d_gene: -; v_gene: TRBV28; CDR3aa: CASSRDYEQYF
j_gene: TRBJ1-2; d_gene: -; v_gene: TRBV7-9; CDR3aa: CASSLGPRASYGYTF
j_gene: TRBJ2-6; d_gene: TRBD1; v_gene: TRBV7-9; CDR3aa: CASSSRTGDSPGANVLTF
j_gene: TRBJ1-4; d_gene: TRBD1; v_gene: TRBV11-2; CDR3aa: CASSLDLPGTGGTNEKLFF
j_gene: TRBJ1-1; d_gene: -; v_gene: TRBV11-2; CDR3aa: CASSVGYTEAFF
j_gene: TRBJ1-5; d_gene: -; v_gene: TRBV28; CDR3aa: CASSLGDIGNQPQHF
j_gene: TRBJ2-3; d_gene: -; v_gene: TRBV7-3; CDR3aa: CASSLRGRGDTQYF
j_gene: TRBJ2-2; d_gene: -; v_gene: TRBV12-5; CDR3aa: CASGLVLSANTGELFF
j_gene: TRBJ1-1; d_gene: -; v_gene: TRBV29-1; CDR3aa: CSVELLLNEAEAFF
j_gene: TRBJ2-1; d_gene: TRBD2; v_gene: TRBV28; CDR3aa: CASRQLAGGHEQFF
j_gene: TRBJ2-1; d_gene: -; v_gene: TRBV14; CDR3aa: CASSPPNSYNEQFF
j_gene: TRBJ2-7; d_gene: -; v_gene: TRBV7-2; CDR3aa: CASSLRPFASYEQYF
j_gene: TRBJ2-7; d_gene: -; v_gene: TRBV9; CDR3aa: CASSPTGEAYEQYF
j_gene: TRBJ2-3; d_gene: -; v_gene: TRBV12-3/TRBV12-4; CDR3aa: CASSWRYTDTQYF